One and the same sample provided the 16 T cell receptor beta chains below, sequenced in a study of cytomegalovirus exposure and HLA in healthy donors (dated 2017 in TCRdb). To prepare the library, the immunoSEQ multiplex PCR assay was applied. For the multiplex PCR, a mixture combining 60 forward primers for TCR Vbeta segments and 13 reverse primers for TCR Jbeta segments was used. Held by TCRdb, this immuneACCESS table contains in-frame sequences only and omits some clones. Under half of the omission traces to an unresolved V gene where checked; the cause of the rest is unknown. The sample table shows over 150,000 clones, and 60% to 80% are seen once. Roughly 5% of the sample lies in the top ten. Sample: PBMCs. The receptor source for this set is a male donor in good health and CMV-seronegative.

In nucleotides, the CDR3 is TGTGCCAGCAGCCCCCGGACTAGCGGGAGGGGAGATACGCAGTATTTT. It is translated as CASSPRTSGRGDTQYF. This chain links TRBV9 with TRBJ2-3; TRBD2 matches at 15 bases. This CDR3 is 16 amino acids long. Germline assignment: CDR1 SGDLS and CDR2 YYNGEE. Trimming removed 4 bases from V and 5 bases from J; junction bases left unmatched: 5.

The J gene is TRBJ1-2, the V gene TRBV7-3; 7 bases are a match to TRBD1. Trimming at V came to 2 bases and at J to 8 bases, leaving 2 bases not matched to a gene. Germline CDR1 reads SGHTA; CDR2 reads FQGTGA. The CDR3 sequence is 12 residues long. In nucleotides, the CDR3 is TGTGCCAGCAGCTTACAGGGGGAGGGCTACACCTTC. Encoded protein: CASSLQGEGYTF. Full variable domain (rest looked up from reference TRBV7-3 and TRBJ1-2): GAGVSQTPSNKVTEKGKYVELRCDPISGHTALYWYRQSLGQGPEFLIYFQGTGAADDSGLPNDRFFAVRPEGSVSTLKIQRTERGDSAVYLCASSLQGEGYTFGSGTRLTVV.

The chain recombines TRBV11-2 with TRBJ1-6, with a tentative D call TRBD1 (6 bases). The CDR3 is made up of 15 amino acids. The V and J ends lost 0 bases and 10 bases respectively, with 13 bases between them. Germline CDR1 SGHAT, CDR2 FQNNGV. The CDR3 region is CASSLDRGSGSPLHF. The CDR3 DNA is TGTGCCAGCAGCTTAGATAGGGGGTCGGGGTCACCCCTCCACTTT.

The V and J genes are TRBV6-6 and TRBJ1-3; D possibly corresponds to TRBD1 (5 bases). CDR1 is MNHNY and CDR2 is SVGAGI in the germline V gene (reference sequence). The CDR3 length is 12 residues. Deletions cut 7 bases from V and 2 bases from J, with 6 bases between. CDR3 in DNA: TGTGCCAGCACAGGGCCTGGAAACACCATATATTTT. Its protein is CASTGPGNTIYF.

The chain couples TRBV19 to TRBJ2-7; 8 nucleotides match TRBD1. The V and J ends lost 3 bases and 2 bases, in that order; junction bases with no gene match: 3. Germline V gene sequence: CDR1 LNHDA, CDR2 SQIVND (reference sequence). The CDR3 sequence is 14 residues long. CDR3 protein: CASSMTGVPYEQYF. The CDR3 nucleotides are TGTGCCAGTAGTATGACAGGGGTCCCCTACGAGCAGTACTTC. Full variable domain (rest looked up from reference TRBV19 and TRBJ2-7): DGGITQSPKYLFRKEGQNVTLSCEQNLNHDAMYWYRQDPGQGLRLIYYSQIVNDFQKGDIAEGYSVSREKKESFPLTVTSAQKNPTAFYLCASSMTGVPYEQYFGPGTRLTVT.

V is TRBV10-1 and J is TRBJ2-7; 14 nucleotides align to TRBD2. The CDR3 has 15 amino acids. The V segment lost 11 bases and the J segment 4 bases; nucleotides outside the gene matches: 10. CDR1 WNHNN and CDR2 SYGVQD come from the germline V gene (reference sequence). The CDR3 bases are TGCGCCGTATCCTATAGGACTAGCGGGAGGTACGAGCAGTACTTC. As protein: CAVSYRTSGRYEQYF.

This clone occurred a few times. This chain joins TRBV5-1 and TRBJ1-1; D possibly corresponds to TRBD1 (5 bases). The germline gives CDR1 SGHRS, CDR2 YFSETQ. The CDR3 length is 15 residues. V was pared by 3 bases and J by 4 bases, with 16 bases between. CDR3 sequence reads: CASSSQGSKSTEAFF. CDR3 nucleotide sequence: TGCGCCAGCAGCTCGCAGGGTAGCAAAAGCACTGAAGCTTTCTTT.

The V gene is TRBV5-1, the J gene TRBJ2-3, with TRBD2 identical over 12 bases. The ends lost 0 bases at V and 3 bases at J; junction bases unmatched: 5. The CDR3 runs 17 residues. CDR1 is SGHRS, CDR2 YFSETQ, per germline. CDR3 coding DNA: TGCGCCAGCAGCTTGGAGGGAGGGACTAGCGGGACAGATACGCAGTATTTT. It yields the protein CASSLEGGTSGTDTQYF.

The J gene is TRBJ1-3, the V gene TRBV6-5, with D unclear. CDR1 MNHEY and CDR2 SVGAGI come from the germline V gene. Trimming cost V 0 bases and J 0 bases, with 9 bases left between them. The CDR3 totals 16 residues. The CDR3 nucleotides read TGTGCCAGCAGTTACTCGAGCGCCAGCTCTGGAAACACCATATATTTT. Translation gives CASSYSSASSGNTIYF.

The rearrangement links TRBV12-2 to TRBJ2-5; TRBD1 was called by the table and not checked on the DNA. TRBV12-2 is an annotated pseudogene. The CDR3 spans 15 residues. The CDR3 DNA reads as TGTGCAAGTCGCTTAGAAGGACAGTATGTAGAGACCCAGTACTTC. Translating it yields CASRLEGQYVETQYF.

The chain couples TRBV18 to TRBJ1-5, with D possibly matching TRBD1 (5 bases). The V and J ends lost 3 bases and 6 bases respectively, with 12 bases between them. The CDR3 is 14 residues long. Looked up from germline, CDR1 is KGHSH and CDR2 is LQKENI. The CDR3 DNA reads as TGTGCCAGCTCACCCGGTTACAGGTTTCAGCCCCAGCATTTT. This sequence encodes CASSPGYRFQPQHF.

This sequence joins TRBV10-3 and TRBJ2-5; 11 bases align to TRBD2. The ends lost 8 bases at V and 7 bases at J; junction bases unmatched: 0. This CDR3 contains 11 residues. In germline, CDR1 is ENHRY, CDR2 SYGVKD. As DNA, the CDR3 is TGTGCCATCGGACTAGCGGGGACCCAGTACTTC. Protein: CAIGLAGTQYF.

The chain couples TRBV7-9 to TRBJ2-7, with D perhaps matching TRBD2 (7 bases). The CDR3 has 14 residues. Trimming pared 3 bases from V and 5 bases from J, leaving 14 bases between. The germline gives CDR1 SEHNR, CDR2 FQNEAQ (reference sequence). In DNA, the CDR3 is TGTGCCAGCAGCTTTGGGGGGGCTCGCAACGAGCAGTACTTC. This gives the protein CASSFGGARNEQYF.

The chain combines TRBV28 with TRBJ2-7, with TRBD2 matching 8 bases. V dropped 4 bases and J dropped 5; count of bases not matched to a gene: 7. The length of the CDR3 is 14 residues. Germline assignment: CDR1 MDHEN and CDR2 SYDVKM. The CDR3 DNA sequence: TGTGCCAGCAGTTCGTGGACTAGCAGGGACGAGCAGTACTTC. Encoded protein: CASSSWTSRDEQYF.

CDR3 DNA sequence: TGTGCCACCCTATCGATCACCGGGGAGCTGTTTTTT. Translation: CATLSITGELFF. The chain joins TRBV7-9 to TRBJ2-2, with D unclear. Looked up from germline, CDR1 is SEHNR and CDR2 is FQNEAQ (reference sequence). This CDR3 region has 12 residues. The germline V and J ends were trimmed by 10 bases and 4 bases, with 10 bases remaining between them.

The V gene is TRBV30, the J gene TRBJ2-7, with TRBD2 identical over 12 bases. Unmatched junction bases numbered 5, after V lost 8 bases and J lost 6 bases. This CDR3 contains 12 residues. The germline V gene has CDR1 GTSNPN and CDR2 SVGIG (reference sequence). The CDR3 is CARTSGTVEQYF. CDR3 DNA sequence: TGTGCCCGGACTAGCGGGACGGTCGAGCAGTACTTC.